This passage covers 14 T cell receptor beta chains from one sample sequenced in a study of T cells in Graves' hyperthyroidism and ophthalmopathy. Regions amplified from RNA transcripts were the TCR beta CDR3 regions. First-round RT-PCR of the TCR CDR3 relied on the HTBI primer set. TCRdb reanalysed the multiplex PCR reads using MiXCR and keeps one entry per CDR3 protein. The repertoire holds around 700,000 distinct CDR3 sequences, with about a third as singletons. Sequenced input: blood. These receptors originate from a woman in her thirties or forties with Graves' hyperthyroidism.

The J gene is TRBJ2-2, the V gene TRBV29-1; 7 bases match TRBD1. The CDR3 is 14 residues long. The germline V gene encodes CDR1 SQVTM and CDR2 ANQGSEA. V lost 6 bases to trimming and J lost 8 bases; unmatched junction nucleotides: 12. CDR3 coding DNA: TGCAGCGTGGCAACAAGACAGGGCGGTGGGGAGCTGTTTTTT. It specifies CSVATRQGGGELFF.

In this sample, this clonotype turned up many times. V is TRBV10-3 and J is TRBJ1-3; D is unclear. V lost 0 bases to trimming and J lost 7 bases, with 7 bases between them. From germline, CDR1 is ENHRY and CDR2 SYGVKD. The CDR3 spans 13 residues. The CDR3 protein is CAISESSGNTIYF. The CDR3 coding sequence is TGTGCCATCAGTGAGTCGAGTGGGAACACCATATATTTT.

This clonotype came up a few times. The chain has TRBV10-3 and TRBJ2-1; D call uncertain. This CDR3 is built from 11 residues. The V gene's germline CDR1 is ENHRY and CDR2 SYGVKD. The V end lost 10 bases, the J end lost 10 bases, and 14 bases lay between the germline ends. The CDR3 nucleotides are TGTGCCACCTCGCCGAGAAACGAGCAGTTCTTC. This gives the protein CATSPRNEQFF.

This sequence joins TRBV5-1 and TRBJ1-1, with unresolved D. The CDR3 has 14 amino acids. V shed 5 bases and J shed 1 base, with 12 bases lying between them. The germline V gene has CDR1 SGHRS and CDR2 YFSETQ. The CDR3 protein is CASSLREGNTEAFF. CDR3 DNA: TGCGCCAGCAGTCTCAGAGAAGGGAACACTGAAGCTTTCTTT.

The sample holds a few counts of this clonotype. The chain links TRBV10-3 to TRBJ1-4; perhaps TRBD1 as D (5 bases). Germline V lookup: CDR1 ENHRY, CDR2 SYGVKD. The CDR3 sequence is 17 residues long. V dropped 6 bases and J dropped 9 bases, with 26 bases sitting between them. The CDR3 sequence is CAISNPLGGFDPKKLFF. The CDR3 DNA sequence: TGTGCCATCAGCAACCCCTTGGGGGGGTTTGATCCCAAAAAACTGTTTTTT.

This chain's CDR3 is CASSQDVGNSYGYTF. In nucleotides, the CDR3 is TGCGCCAGCAGCCAAGATGTGGGAAACAGCTATGGCTACACCTTC. The J gene is TRBJ1-2, the V gene TRBV4-3; no clear D. V gave up 0 bases and J gave up 4 bases, with 12 bases separating them. The CDR3 sequence is 15 residues long. Germline V gives CDR1 LGHNA, CDR2 YSLEER.

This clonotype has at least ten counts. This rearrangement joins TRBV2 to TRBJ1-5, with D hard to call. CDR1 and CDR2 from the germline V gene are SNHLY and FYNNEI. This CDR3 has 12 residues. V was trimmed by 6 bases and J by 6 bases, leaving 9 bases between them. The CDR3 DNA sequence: TGTGCCAGCAGCAGAGTGATTCAGCCCCAGCATTTT. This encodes CASSRVIQPQHF.

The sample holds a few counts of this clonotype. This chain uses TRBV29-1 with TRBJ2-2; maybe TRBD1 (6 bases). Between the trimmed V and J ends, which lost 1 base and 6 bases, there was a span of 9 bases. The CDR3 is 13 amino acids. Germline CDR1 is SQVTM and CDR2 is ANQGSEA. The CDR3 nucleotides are TGCAGCGTTGAAGGATGGGGGCCCGGGGAGCTGTTTTTT. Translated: CSVEGWGPGELFF.

DNA for the CDR3: TGTGCCAGCAGCGGAAATCGGGGGGGGACCACCGGGGAGCTGTTTTTT. This codes for CASSGNRGGTTGELFF. The chain recombines TRBV7-9 with TRBJ2-2; 8 positions match TRBD2. CDR1 and CDR2 from the germline V gene are SEHNR and FQNEAQ (reference sequence). The CDR3 is made up of 16 amino acids. Trimming removed 5 bases from V and 4 bases from J; junction bases left unmatched: 9.

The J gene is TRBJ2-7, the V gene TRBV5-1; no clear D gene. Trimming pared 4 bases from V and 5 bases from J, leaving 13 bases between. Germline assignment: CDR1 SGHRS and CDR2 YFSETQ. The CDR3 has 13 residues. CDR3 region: CASSQWGNNEQYF. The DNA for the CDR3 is TGCGCCAGCAGCCAATGGGGTAATAACGAGCAGTACTTC. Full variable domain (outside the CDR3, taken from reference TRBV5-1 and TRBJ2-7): KAGVTQTPRYLIKTRGQQVTLSCSPISGHRSVSWYQQTPGQGLQFLFEYFSETQRNKGNFPGRFSGRQFSNSRSEMNVSTLELGDSALYLCASSQWGNNEQYFGPGTRLTVT.

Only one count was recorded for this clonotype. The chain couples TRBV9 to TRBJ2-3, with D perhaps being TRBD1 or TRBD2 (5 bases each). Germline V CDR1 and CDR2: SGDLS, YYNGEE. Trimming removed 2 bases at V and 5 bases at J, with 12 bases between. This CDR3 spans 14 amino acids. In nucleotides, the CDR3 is TGTGCCAGCAGCGTTCGAGGGGTGGAAGATACGCAGTATTTT. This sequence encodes CASSVRGVEDTQYF.

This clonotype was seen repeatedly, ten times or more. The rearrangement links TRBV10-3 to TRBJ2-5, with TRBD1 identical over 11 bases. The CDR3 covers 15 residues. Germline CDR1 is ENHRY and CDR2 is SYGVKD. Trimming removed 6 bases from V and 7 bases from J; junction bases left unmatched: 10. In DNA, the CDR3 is TGTGCCATCAGCCGTACGGGGACAGGGGGTCTGACCCAGTACTTC. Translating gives CAISRTGTGGLTQYF.

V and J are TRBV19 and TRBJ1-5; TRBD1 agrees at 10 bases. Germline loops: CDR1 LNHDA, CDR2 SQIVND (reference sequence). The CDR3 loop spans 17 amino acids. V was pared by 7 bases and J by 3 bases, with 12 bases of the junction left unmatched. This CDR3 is CASTTGGTGAFNQPQHF. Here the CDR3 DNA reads TGTGCCAGTACCACCGGGGGGACAGGGGCCTTCAATCAGCCCCAGCATTTT.

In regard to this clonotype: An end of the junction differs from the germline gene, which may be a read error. This CDR3 reads CASSQERARAGGYTF. CDR3 DNA: TGCGCCAGCAGCCAAGAGAGGGCCAGGGCGGGGGGCTACACCTTC. This chain links TRBV5-5 with TRBJ1-2; perhaps TRBD1 as D (5 bases). This CDR3 is 15 amino acids long. Looked up from germline, CDR1 is SGHKS and CDR2 is YYEKEE (reference sequence).